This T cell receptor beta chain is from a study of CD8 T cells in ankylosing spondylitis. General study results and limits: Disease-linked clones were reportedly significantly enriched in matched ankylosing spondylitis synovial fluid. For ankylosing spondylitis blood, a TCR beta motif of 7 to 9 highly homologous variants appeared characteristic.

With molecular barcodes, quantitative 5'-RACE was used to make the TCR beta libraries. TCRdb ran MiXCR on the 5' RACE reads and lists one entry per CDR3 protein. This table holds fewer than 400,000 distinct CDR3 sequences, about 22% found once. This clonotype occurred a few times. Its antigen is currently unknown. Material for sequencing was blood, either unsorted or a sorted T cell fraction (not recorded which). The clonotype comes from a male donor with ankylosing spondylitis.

The CDR3 nucleotides read TGTGCCAGCCTAAATTCCAGGGGAACGGGCTCCGGGGAGCTGTTTTTT. Translated: CASLNSRGTGSGELFF. The chain recombines TRBV6-2 or TRBV6-3 with TRBJ2-2, with D possibly being TRBD1 (6 bases). The V gene's germline CDR1 is MNHEY and CDR2 SVGEGT. There are 16 residues in the CDR3. Deletions cut 8 bases from V and 6 bases from J, with 22 bases between.